Below, one T cell receptor (beta chain) is given with its context. The data belong to a study of blood T cell repertoires in COVID-19. V lost 3 bases and J lost 2, with 7 bases in between. This CDR3 has 13 residues. Clones were sequenced by immunoSEQ multiplex PCR, and TCRdb holds only the in-frame ones, with some missing. The repertoire holds about 27,000 clones, with 65% to 90% as singletons. The rearrangement uses TRBV12-3 or TRBV12-4 and TRBJ2-5; maybe TRBD2 (5 bases). Sequenced input: peripheral blood. The source of this sequence is an elderly woman with acute or convalescent COVID-19. The CDR3 nucleotides are TGTGCCAGCAGTTTTACGGGACAAGAGACCCAGTACTTC. It encodes CASSFTGQETQYF.